This TCR beta chain was captured in a study of T cell responses to AZD1222 COVID-19 vaccine. Trimming pared 7 bases from V and 7 bases from J, leaving 17 bases between. Germline V gives CDR1 GTSNPN, CDR2 SVGIG (reference sequence). The CDR3 is made up of 13 amino acids. This clone was counted once. Profiled with immunoSEQ multiplex PCR; TCRdb holds only in-frame clones, not every one. The table includes about 120,000 clones, 93% detected once. The sample consisted of peripheral blood, taken 28 days after the second AZD1222 dose. This chain links TRBV30 with TRBJ2-1, with a weak D call TRBD2 (6 bases). This clonotype originated in an adult who received the AZD1222 COVID-19 vaccine. The CDR3 spells CAYPGPAGNEQFF. The CDR3 DNA is TGTGCCTACCCAGGCCCGGCGGGGAATGAGCAGTTCTTC.